The clone carrying this T cell receptor (beta chain) showed up just a few times. Its antigen is undetermined. This CDR3 has 12 residues. Germline V gene sequence: CDR1 MNHNY, CDR2 SVGAGI (reference sequence). The V end lost 2 bases, the J end lost 11 bases, and 12 bases lay between the germline ends. These data belong to a study of cytomegalovirus exposure and HLA in healthy donors. Study results and limitations: The authors excluded some V segments, including TRBV6-2 and TRBV6-3, as indistinguishable.

The PCR had 60 Vbeta and 13 Jbeta primers. TCRdb's table, derived via immunoSEQ multiplex PCR, lists solely in-frame clones and lacks some. The sample consists of 150,000 to 200,000 clones, roughly two thirds of them appearing once. Sequenced sample: PBMCs. The chain links TRBV6-6 to TRBJ1-1, with a tentative D call TRBD1 (5 bases). The origin of this receptor is a woman younger than 35 in good health and CMV-seropositive. The CDR3 loop reads CASSYMGLEAFF. The CDR3 coding sequence is TGTGCCAGCAGTTACATGGGGCTTGAGGCTTTCTTT.